These T cell receptor beta chains were read from a single sample in a study of blood T cell repertoires in COVID-19. Assay: immunoSEQ multiplex PCR; the TCRdb copy retains only in-frame clones and omits some. This sample has more than 250,000 clones, with approximately 90% found just once. The sample was peripheral blood. The receptors originated from a woman in her 50s with COVID-19, enrolled during active disease. Each CDR3 is given with its conserved first and last residue. D genes are given only for firm matches. The size entry is marked missing in some rows and otherwise reads once, few, many or a size class.

j_gene: TRBJ2-7
abundance: -
d_gene: -
v_gene: TRBV18
CDR3aa: CASSPGSSYEQYF
CDR3nt: TGTGCCAGCTCACCAGGGAGCTCCTACGAGCAGTACTTC

j_gene: TRBJ2-2
abundance: -
d_gene: -
v_gene: TRBV5-4
CDR3aa: CASSLAGAAGELFF
CDR3nt: TGTGCCAGCAGCTTGGCGGGAGCGGCCGGGGAGCTGTTTTTT

j_gene: TRBJ2-1
abundance: -
d_gene: TRBD2
v_gene: TRBV4-1
CDR3aa: CASSQTIAGGSYNEQFF
CDR3nt: TGCGCCAGCAGCCAAACTATAGCGGGAGGTTCCTACAATGAGCAGTTCTTC

j_gene: TRBJ2-1
abundance: -
d_gene: TRBD2
v_gene: TRBV7-9
CDR3aa: CASSLVAGAWSSYNEQFF
CDR3nt: TGTGCCAGCAGCTTAGTAGCGGGAGCATGGAGCTCCTACAATGAGCAGTTCTTC

j_gene: TRBJ2-1
abundance: -
d_gene: -
v_gene: TRBV7-9
CDR3aa: CASSLDKGLSLSYNEQFF
CDR3nt: TGTGCCAGCAGCTTAGATAAAGGACTCTCCCTTTCCTACAATGAGCAGTTCTTC

j_gene: TRBJ1-3
abundance: -
d_gene: -
v_gene: TRBV3-1/TRBV3-2
CDR3aa: CASSQKGSGNTIYF
CDR3nt: TGTGCCAGCAGCCAAAAGGGGTCTGGAAACACCATATATTTT

j_gene: TRBJ1-2
abundance: -
d_gene: -
v_gene: TRBV12-3/TRBV12-4
CDR3aa: CASRLGQSPGYTF
CDR3nt: TGTGCCAGCAGACTCGGACAGAGCCCGGGCTACACCTTC

j_gene: TRBJ2-1
abundance: -
d_gene: TRBD2
v_gene: TRBV27
CDR3aa: CASRPAGGPTGNEQFF
CDR3nt: TGTGCCAGCAGGCCAGCGGGAGGGCCTACGGGAAATGAGCAGTTCTTC

j_gene: TRBJ1-6
abundance: few
d_gene: -
v_gene: TRBV10-1
CDR3aa: CAAGTRANSPLHF
CDR3nt: TGCGCCGCGGGGACCAGGGCTAATTCACCCCTCCACTTT

j_gene: TRBJ2-3
abundance: -
d_gene: -
v_gene: TRBV15
CDR3aa: CATSRDGTDTQYF
CDR3nt: TGTGCCACCAGCAGAGACGGGACAGATACGCAGTATTTT

j_gene: TRBJ1-6
abundance: -
d_gene: -
v_gene: TRBV3-1/TRBV3-2
CDR3aa: CASSREVAGNNSPLHF
CDR3nt: TGTGCCAGCAGCCGGGAAGTGGCGGGGAATAATTCACCCCTCCACTTT

j_gene: TRBJ1-2
abundance: -
d_gene: -
v_gene: TRBV6-4
CDR3aa: CASSENTRDGYTF
CDR3nt: TGTGCCAGCAGTGAAAACACCCGGGATGGCTACACCTTC

j_gene: TRBJ2-3
abundance: -
d_gene: TRBD2
v_gene: TRBV29-1
CDR3aa: CSVSSGSDTQYF
CDR3nt: TGCAGCGTTTCCAGCGGGAGTGATACGCAGTATTTT

j_gene: TRBJ1-1
abundance: -
d_gene: -
v_gene: TRBV3-1/TRBV3-2
CDR3aa: CASSQDRSTEAFF
CDR3nt: TGTGCCAGCAGCCAAGATAGAAGCACTGAAGCTTTCTTT

j_gene: TRBJ1-2
abundance: -
d_gene: -
v_gene: TRBV6-5
CDR3aa: CASRTDRSTNYGYTF
CDR3nt: TGTGCCAGCAGAACCGACAGATCTACTAACTATGGCTACACCTTC

j_gene: TRBJ2-7
abundance: once
d_gene: TRBD1
v_gene: TRBV10-2
CDR3aa: CASPDRGKTYEQYF
CDR3nt: TGCGCCAGCCCCGACAGGGGAAAGACCTACGAGCAGTACTTC

j_gene: TRBJ2-5
abundance: -
d_gene: -
v_gene: TRBV18
CDR3aa: CASSPPEETQYF
CDR3nt: TGTGCCAGCTCACCACCGGAGGAGACCCAGTACTTC

j_gene: TRBJ1-1
abundance: -
d_gene: -
v_gene: TRBV28
CDR3aa: CASSLLQQMNTEAFF
CDR3nt: TGTGCCAGCAGTTTACTTCAACAGATGAACACTGAAGCTTTCTTT

j_gene: TRBJ1-1
abundance: -
d_gene: -
v_gene: TRBV19
CDR3aa: CASTTNWARTPEAFF
CDR3nt: TGTGCCAGTACAACAAATTGGGCAAGGACTCCTGAAGCTTTCTTT

j_gene: TRBJ2-7
abundance: -
d_gene: -
v_gene: TRBV7-9
CDR3aa: CASSLLSNYEQYF
CDR3nt: TGTGCCAGCAGCTTATTATCTAATTACGAGCAGTACTTC

j_gene: TRBJ1-5
abundance: few
d_gene: -
v_gene: TRBV28
CDR3aa: CASSLPRPSNQPQHF
CDR3nt: TGTGCCAGCAGTCTCCCTAGACCTAGCAATCAGCCCCAGCATTTT

j_gene: TRBJ1-5
abundance: -
d_gene: -
v_gene: TRBV2
CDR3aa: CASSYSFNQPQHF
CDR3nt: TGTGCCAGCAGCTACAGCTTCAATCAGCCCCAGCATTTT

j_gene: TRBJ2-7
abundance: -
d_gene: TRBD2
v_gene: TRBV20-1
CDR3aa: CSASLPSGSHEQYF
CDR3nt: TGCAGTGCTAGTCTCCCTAGCGGGAGCCACGAGCAGTACTTC

j_gene: TRBJ2-5
abundance: once
d_gene: -
v_gene: TRBV27
CDR3aa: CASSLWGEAETQYF
CDR3nt: TGTGCCAGCAGTTTATGGGGGGAAGCAGAGACCCAGTACTTC

j_gene: TRBJ2-7
abundance: -
d_gene: TRBD2
v_gene: TRBV2
CDR3aa: CASSELRTSGRIEQYF
CDR3nt: TGTGCCAGCAGTGAGCTGAGGACTAGCGGGAGGATCGAGCAGTACTTC

j_gene: TRBJ2-7
abundance: few
d_gene: -
v_gene: TRBV9
CDR3aa: CASSVGLSTYEQYF
CDR3nt: TGTGCCAGCAGCGTAGGACTAAGCACCTACGAGCAGTACTTC

j_gene: TRBJ2-2
abundance: -
d_gene: -
v_gene: TRBV7-9
CDR3aa: CASSPTSLGELFF
CDR3nt: TGTGCCAGCAGTCCGACTAGTTTGGGGGAGCTGTTTTTT